The 12 T cell receptor beta chains below were found in one sample sequenced in a study of PD-1 blockade in classical Hodgkin lymphoma. In every patient, relapse followed autologous stem cell transplantation, while exposure to brentuximab vedotin differed. Libraries were prepared by immunoSEQ multiplex PCR; TCRdb keeps only in-frame clonotypes and omits some of them. The sample holds about 40,000 clones, approximately 71% seen once. Sequenced material: peripheral blood mononuclear cells (PBMCs), taken at baseline. These receptors all come from a human donor with classical Hodgkin lymphoma.

The chain recombines TRBV5-1 with TRBJ2-2; D is unresolved. Germline values: CDR1 SGHRS, CDR2 YFSETQ. The V gene lost 3 bases and the J gene lost 6 bases, with 12 bases spanning the gap. The CDR3 spans 14 residues. The DNA of the CDR3 is TGCGCCAGCAGCTCCCGATTGGGCTCCGGGGAGCTGTTTTTT. This sequence encodes CASSSRLGSGELFF.

The chain combines TRBV5-6 with TRBJ2-1; 12 nucleotides agree with TRBD2. The germline gives CDR1 SGHDT, CDR2 YYEEEE. The CDR3 runs to 16 residues. V lost 2 bases to trimming and J lost 6 bases; unmatched junction nucleotides: 6. The DNA of the CDR3 is TGTGCCAGCAGCTTCAGACTAGCGGGAGATGGCAATGAGCAGTTCTTC. Translating gives CASSFRLAGDGNEQFF. Full variable domain (missing parts from reference TRBV5-6 and TRBJ2-1): DAGVTQSPTHLIKTRGQQVTLRCSPKSGHDTVSWYQQALGQGPQFIFQYYEEEERQRGNFPDRFSGHQFPNYSSELNVNALLLGDSALYLCASSFRLAGDGNEQFFGPGTRLTVL.

This clone was observed many times. The chain is built from TRBV6-6 and TRBJ1-6, with D possibly being TRBD1 (6 bases). The CDR3 is 14 amino acids. With 6 bases removed from V and 8 bases from J, the gap between germline ends came to 14 bases. The germline V gene has CDR1 MNHNY and CDR2 SVGAGI (reference sequence). CDR3 sequence: CASRILQGDSPLHF. CDR3 sequence (DNA): TGTGCCAGCAGAATCCTACAGGGAGATTCACCCCTCCACTTT.

V and J are TRBV7-6 and TRBJ1-3; maybe TRBD1 (5 bases). The CDR3 extends over 15 amino acids. Per the germline V gene, CDR1 is SGHVS and CDR2 is FNYEAQ. Trimming shortened V by 1 base and J by 4 bases, and 11 bases separated the two germline ends. The CDR3 DNA reads TGTGCCAGCAGCTTAGATCAGGGTCCGGGAAACACCATATATTTT. Translation gives CASSLDQGPGNTIYF.

This clone was recorded once. The J gene is TRBJ1-5, the V gene TRBV6-6, with D uncertain. Germline V gene data show CDR1 as MNHNY and CDR2 as SVGAGI (reference sequence). V lost 2 bases and J lost 10, with 9 bases in between. The CDR3 covers 12 residues. The CDR3 protein is CASSYNFIPQHF. The CDR3 DNA is TGTGCCAGCAGTTACAACTTTATCCCCCAGCATTTT.

The chain joins TRBV28 to TRBJ2-6; D is perhaps TRBD2 (6 bases). Trimming pared 8 bases from V and 4 bases from J, leaving 21 bases between. The CDR3 has 17 residues. CDR1 is MDHEN and CDR2 is SYDVKM in the germline V gene. CDR3 sequence: CASESGQGGLGANVLTF. For the CDR3, the DNA is TGTGCCAGCGAATCAGGGCAGGGAGGTCTCGGGGCCAACGTCCTGACTTTC.

Turning to this clone: A much larger clone lies a single base off, so this may be a read error. In the same sample, other DNA sequences code for this CDR3. The rearrangement uses TRBV9 and TRBJ2-3, with D uncertain. In germline, CDR1 is SGDLS, CDR2 YYNGEE. The CDR3 consists of 12 residues. The ends were cut back, 4 bases at V and 1 base at J, with 4 bases in the middle. This CDR3 reads CASSPRTDTQYF. CDR3 nucleotide sequence: TGTGCCAGCAGCCCGCGCACAGATACGCAGTATTTT.

This clone has just one count. The chain recombines TRBV5-6 with TRBJ1-2, with 10 bases matching TRBD1. CDR1 is SGHDT, CDR2 YYEEEE, per germline. This CDR3 is built from 16 residues. The V gene end was trimmed by 2 bases and the J gene end by 3 bases; junction bases not matched to a gene: 7. The CDR3 loop is CASSFSTGGFHYGYTF. The CDR3 coding sequence is TGTGCCAGCAGCTTCTCGACAGGGGGCTTCCACTATGGCTACACCTTC.

The gene calls are TRBV6-5 and TRBJ2-2, with TRBD1 identical over 8 bases. V shed 4 bases, J shed 8 bases, and the junction held 9 bases outside the gene matches. CDR1 is MNHEY, CDR2 SVGAGI, per germline. This CDR3 comprises 15 residues. CDR3 coding DNA: TGTGCCAGCAGTTCCAGGGACAGGTTTAGTGGGGAGCTGTTTTTT. Its protein is CASSSRDRFSGELFF.

The chain links TRBV5-8 to TRBJ1-2; the D is unclear. The CDR3 is 13 residues long. V lost 0 bases and J 2 bases, leaving 5 bases between the germline ends. Germline V gives CDR1 SGHTS, CDR2 YDEGEE. The chain's CDR3 is CASSLGLNYGYTF. CDR3 DNA: TGTGCCAGCAGCTTGGGACTAAACTATGGCTACACCTTC.

This clone has a handful of counts. The chain is built from TRBV27 and TRBJ2-7, with TRBD1 matching over 10 bases. J gave up 4 bases and V 7 bases, and 10 bases lay outside the gene matches. Germline-derived CDR1 and CDR2 are MNHEY and SMNVEV (reference sequence). This CDR3 spans 15 amino acids. The DNA of the CDR3 is TGTGCCAGCACTTCACCGGGACAGGGGCGATACGAGCAGTACTTC. Amino acids: CASTSPGQGRYEQYF.

This sequence joins TRBV27 and TRBJ2-7; D uncertain. This CDR3 contains 13 residues. Germline CDR1 reads MNHEY; CDR2 reads SMNVEV (reference sequence). V dropped 5 bases and J dropped 1 base, with 9 bases sitting between them. CDR3 region: CASSNRRSYEQYF. The CDR3 nucleotides are TGTGCCAGCAGTAACCGCCGATCCTACGAGCAGTACTTC.